This T cell receptor beta chain was sequenced for a study of patients and donors after allogeneic stem cell transplantation. This clonotype was seen at least ten times. In TCRdb, the RT-PCR reads were re-called with MiXCR into one record per CDR3 protein. The sample has about a million distinct CDR3 sequences, roughly 18% seen once. This CDR3 is built from 13 residues. The V gene's germline CDR1 is SGHRS and CDR2 YFSETQ. V shed 4 bases and J shed 3 bases, with 9 bases lying between them. The gene calls are TRBV5-1 and TRBJ2-3; D is perhaps TRBD1 (5 bases). The receptor's source is a human donor who was either an allogeneic HSCT recipient or a stem cell or donor lymphocyte infusion donor (not recorded which). It is not recorded whose cells these are; they may come from a transplant donor. The sample was blood, either unsorted or a sorted T cell fraction (not recorded which). The CDR3 nucleotides are TGCGCCAGCAGCACCCGACAGACAGATACGCAGTATTTT. It codes for CASSTRQTDTQYF.